Below, 19 T cell receptor beta chains from the same sample are listed, as sequenced in a study of T cell changes during pregnancy in multiple sclerosis. This table comes from immunoSEQ multiplex PCR, and its TCRdb copy is limited to in-frame clones, with some not included. The sample carries tens of thousands of clones, about 92% recorded once. Sequencing was performed on peripheral blood, taken in the second trimester of pregnancy. Receptors were obtained from a female donor in good health, enrolled as a control in a pregnancy study.

J is TRBJ2-7 and V is TRBV27, with 9 bases that match TRBD1. CDR3 length: 16 residues. Germline values: CDR1 MNHEY, CDR2 SMNVEV (reference sequence). J lost 5 bases, V lost 3 bases, and 11 bases had no gene match. CDR3 in amino acids: CASSLGLQGAIHEQYF. The CDR3 DNA follows: TGTGCCAGCAGTTTGGGCCTACAGGGGGCCATCCACGAGCAGTACTTC.

The rearrangement links TRBV13 to TRBJ2-2, with 8 bases that match TRBD2. Per the germline V gene, CDR1 is PRHDT and CDR2 is FYEKMQ (reference sequence). V lost 4 bases to trimming and J lost 5 bases; unmatched junction nucleotides: 6. There are 15 residues in the CDR3. In nucleotides, the CDR3 is TGTGCCAGCAGCTGGGCGGGGGGTGAGACCGGGGAGCTGTTTTTT. It is translated as CASSWAGGETGELFF.

The genes are TRBV11-3 and TRBJ2-3; D is unresolved. The germline CDR1 and CDR2 sequences are SGHNT and YENEEA. With 4 bases removed from V and 1 base from J, the gap between germline ends came to 21 bases. The CDR3 totals 18 residues. CDR3 region: CASSSKRTTPLGTDTQYF. Written as DNA, the CDR3 is TGTGCCAGCAGCTCAAAAAGAACCACTCCTCTCGGCACAGATACGCAGTATTTT.

This chain links TRBV7-3 with TRBJ2-7; 9 bases fit TRBD2. The germline V gene encodes CDR1 SGHTA and CDR2 FQGTGA. V lost 5 bases, J lost 4 bases, and 6 bases stayed unmatched. The CDR3 covers 14 residues. CDR3 bases: TGTGCCAGCAGCCCCGCGGGGGGGCCTTACGAGCAGTACTTC. Amino acid sequence: CASSPAGGPYEQYF.

J is TRBJ2-1 and V is TRBV2; TRBD2 is a possible D gene (5 bases). Trimming removed 8 bases at V and 7 bases at J, with 15 bases between. The germline V gene has CDR1 SNHLY and CDR2 FYNNEI. CDR3 length: 13 residues. CDR3 in DNA: TGTGCCAGCGCTCCGGGGTCTTGGAATGAGCAGTTCTTC. Protein: CASAPGSWNEQFF. Full variable domain (outside the CDR3, taken from reference TRBV2 and TRBJ2-1): EPEVTQTPSHQVTQMGQEVILRCVPISNHLYFYWYRQILGQKVEFLVSFYNNEISEKSEIFDDQFSVERPDGSNFTLKIRSTKLEDSAMYFCASAPGSWNEQFFGPGTRLTVL.

This rearrangement joins TRBV15 to TRBJ2-1, with 9 bases matching TRBD1. This CDR3 region has 17 residues. With 0 bases clipped from V and 4 bases from J, the junction kept 7 bases outside the gene matches. The V gene's germline CDR1 is LNHNV and CDR2 YYDKDF (reference sequence). CDR3 region: CATSRDQTGGNYNEQFF. The CDR3 DNA reads as TGTGCCACCAGCAGAGATCAGACAGGGGGGAATTACAATGAGCAGTTCTTC. The whole variable domain, remainder taken from reference TRBV15 and TRBJ2-1, is DAMVIQNPRYQVTQFGKPVTLSCSQTLNHNVMYWYQQKSSQAPKLLFHYYDKDFNNEADTPDNFQSRRPNTSFCFLDIRSPGLGDTAMYLCATSRDQTGGNYNEQFFGPGTRLTVL.

Written as DNA, the CDR3 is TGTGCCAGCAGTGATCTTGGGTTGGAGGAGTCGGATGAGCAGTACTTC. Translation gives CASSDLGLEESDEQYF. The chain couples TRBV6-1 to TRBJ2-7, with D tentatively TRBD2 (5 bases). Germline V CDR1 and CDR2: MNHNS, SASEGT. V was pared by 3 bases and J by 7 bases, with 22 bases between. This CDR3 is 16 amino acids long.

The rearrangement links TRBV11-3 to TRBJ2-1; tentative D call: TRBD1 (5 bases). V lost 5 bases and J lost 10, with 12 bases in between. Germline V gene sequence: CDR1 SGHNT, CDR2 YENEEA. The CDR3 runs to 12 residues. CDR3 amino acids: CASSQEDREQFF. CDR3 in DNA: TGTGCCAGCAGCCAAGAAGACAGAGAGCAGTTCTTC. Full variable domain (outside the CDR3, taken from reference TRBV11-3 and TRBJ2-1): EAGVVQSPRYKIIEKKQPVAFWCNPISGHNTLYWYLQNLGQGPELLIRYENEEAVDDSQLPKDRFSAERLKGVDSTLKIQPAELGDSAVYLCASSQEDREQFFGPGTRLTVL.

This rearrangement joins TRBV7-2 to TRBJ1-2, with a weak D call TRBD1 (5 bases). The germline gives CDR1 SGHTA, CDR2 FQGNSA. The CDR3 spans 14 residues. The V and J ends lost 5 bases and 4 bases respectively, with 14 bases between them. The CDR3 DNA sequence: TGTGCCAGCAGCCTCGGTCAGGGTGTCTATGGCTACACCTTC. Amino acids: CASSLGQGVYGYTF.

Written as DNA, the CDR3 is TGTGCCAGCAGTTTGACCACAGGGCCGGGCCGCTCCTACGAGCAGTACTTC. Translation gives CASSLTTGPGRSYEQYF. The rearrangement joins TRBV27 to TRBJ2-7, with a tentative D call TRBD1 (6 bases). Germline CDR1 and CDR2: MNHEY and SMNVEV (reference sequence). The CDR3 totals 17 residues. V lost 3 bases to trimming and J lost 0 bases, with 18 bases between them.

The chain has TRBV7-2 and TRBJ2-3; 7 bases are shared with TRBD2. V gave up 6 bases and J gave up 0 bases; unmatched junction bases: 6. Germline CDR1 is SGHTA and CDR2 is FQGNSA. The length of the CDR3 is 15 residues. Here the CDR3 DNA reads TGTGCCAGCAGTCGGAGCGGGACTAGCACAGATACGCAGTATTTT. It codes for CASSRSGTSTDTQYF.

This clone was observed once. This chain connects TRBV9 to TRBJ2-3, with 11 positions matching TRBD2. This CDR3 is 18 amino acids long. Per germline, CDR1 SGDLS and CDR2 YYNGEE. Unmatched junction bases numbered 8, after V lost 1 base and J lost 1 base. The CDR3 nucleotides read TGTGCCAGCAGCGTAAAACGGGTAGCGGGGGGGGGCACAGATACGCAGTATTTT. This codes for CASSVKRVAGGGTDTQYF.

V usage is TRBV2 and J usage is TRBJ2-5, with 7 bases matching TRBD1. This CDR3 has 13 residues. Germline CDR1 and CDR2: SNHLY and FYNNEI. Trimming cost V 8 bases and J 3 bases; bases outside gene matches: 6. The chain's CDR3 is CASGRDSKETQYF. The CDR3 DNA reads as TGTGCCAGCGGACGGGACAGCAAAGAGACCCAGTACTTC.

The V and J genes are TRBV10-3 and TRBJ2-1; 12 nucleotides agree with TRBD2. This CDR3 spans 15 amino acids. V dropped 5 bases and J dropped 4; count of bases not matched to a gene: 3. Per the germline V gene, CDR1 is ENHRY and CDR2 is SYGVKD. The CDR3 region has the DNA TGTGCCATCAGTAATCTAGCGGGGGGGTACAATGAGCAGTTCTTC. Encoded protein: CAISNLAGGYNEQFF.

V gene TRBV5-6 combines with J gene TRBJ2-5; 9 bases match TRBD2. In germline, CDR1 is SGHDT, CDR2 YYEEEE. The CDR3 covers 16 residues. J gave up 3 bases and V 2 bases, and 8 bases lay outside the gene matches. DNA of the CDR3: TGTGCCAGCAGCTTCCCTGGCGGGGGGGCTGAAGAGACCCAGTACTTC. The encoded protein is CASSFPGGGAEETQYF.

This chain joins TRBV5-8 and TRBJ2-1; perhaps TRBD2 as D (6 bases). This CDR3 is 13 amino acids long. Germline V gene lookup returns CDR1 SGHTS and CDR2 YDEGEE. V was clipped by 1 base and J by 7 bases, with 9 bases between them. CDR3 residues: CASSLSGVNEQFF. CDR3 nucleotides: TGTGCCAGCAGCTTGTCGGGGGTAAATGAGCAGTTCTTC.

The gene calls are TRBV6-6 and TRBJ2-7, with D perhaps matching TRBD2 (6 bases). The germline V gene encodes CDR1 MNHNY and CDR2 SVGAGI (reference sequence). V was cut by 6 bases and J by 5 bases, with 20 bases left in between. The CDR3 has 15 residues. Written as DNA, the CDR3 is TGTGCCAGCAGCCTCCCGGGGGTGATTAGGGACGAGCAGTACTTC. It is translated as CASSLPGVIRDEQYF.

V gene TRBV28 combines with J gene TRBJ1-2; D unclear. This CDR3 has 15 residues. Germline V lookup: CDR1 MDHEN, CDR2 SYDVKM. V gave up 4 bases and J gave up 2 bases, with 14 bases separating them. The CDR3 is CASSYGATANYGYTF. The CDR3 DNA follows: TGTGCCAGCAGTTACGGCGCTACAGCCAACTATGGCTACACCTTC.

The V call is TRBV30, the J call TRBJ1-4; tentative D call: TRBD1 (5 bases). The V and J ends lost 4 bases and 6 bases respectively, with 12 bases between them. Looked up from germline, CDR1 is GTSNPN and CDR2 is SVGIG (reference sequence). This CDR3 has 13 amino acids. Here the CDR3 reads CAWNRQRDEKLFF. The CDR3 DNA follows: TGTGCCTGGAATCGACAGCGGGATGAAAAACTGTTTTTT.